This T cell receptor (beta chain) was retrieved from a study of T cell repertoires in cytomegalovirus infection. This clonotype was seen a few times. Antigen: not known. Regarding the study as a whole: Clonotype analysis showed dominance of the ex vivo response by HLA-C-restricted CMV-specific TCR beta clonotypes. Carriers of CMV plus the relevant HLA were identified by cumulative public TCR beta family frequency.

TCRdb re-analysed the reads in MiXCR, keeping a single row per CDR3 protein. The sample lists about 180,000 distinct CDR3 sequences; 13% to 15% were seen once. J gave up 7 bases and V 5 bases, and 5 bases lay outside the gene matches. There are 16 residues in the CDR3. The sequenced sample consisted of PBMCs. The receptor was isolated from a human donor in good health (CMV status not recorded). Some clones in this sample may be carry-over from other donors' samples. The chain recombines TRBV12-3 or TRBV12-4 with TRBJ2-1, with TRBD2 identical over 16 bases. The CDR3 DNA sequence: TGTGCCAGCAGTCCGGTGGGACTAGCGGGGGGGAATGAGCAGTTCTTC. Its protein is CASSPVGLAGGNEQFF.